One sample yielded the 10 T cell receptor beta chains listed below, sequenced in a study of T cells in Graves' hyperthyroidism and ophthalmopathy. It was RNA transcripts that yielded the amplified TCR beta CDR3 regions. The HTBI set primed first-round TCR CDR3 RT-PCR. MiXCR was run by TCRdb on the multiplex PCR reads, yielding one entry per CDR3 protein. The sample includes about 530,000 distinct CDR3 sequences, approximately 17% of them seen just once. Sequencing was done on a sample of blood. Source of these receptors: a woman younger than 30 with Graves' ophthalmopathy.

The chain is built from TRBV20-1 and TRBJ2-7; TRBD2 matches 14 bases. The V gene's germline CDR1 is DFQATT and CDR2 SNEGSKA (reference sequence). J gave up 0 bases and V 3 bases, and 1 base lay outside the gene matches. This CDR3 is built from 15 residues. CDR3 nucleotide sequence: TGCAGTGCTAGTGGGACTAGCGGGAGCTCCTACGAGCAGTACTTC. As protein: CSASGTSGSSYEQYF.

This clonotype was seen repeatedly, ten times or more. The chain combines TRBV3-1 with TRBJ2-5; D remains ambiguous. CDR3 size: 14 residues. Trimming took off 0 bases at V and 0 bases at J, with 5 bases between the two ends. CDR1 is LGHDT, CDR2 YNNKEL, per germline (reference sequence). The CDR3 nucleotides read TGTGCCAGCAGCCAAGACAGTTACCAAGAGACCCAGTACTTC. It specifies CASSQDSYQETQYF.

The chain is built from TRBV29-1 and TRBJ1-2; D not resolved. The CDR3 runs 13 residues. Germline loops: CDR1 SQVTM, CDR2 ANQGSEA. V lost 4 bases and J lost 8, with 17 bases in between. The DNA of the CDR3 is TGCAGCGTTGTTTTAGCCCTACCATTAGGCTACACCTTC. Its protein is CSVVLALPLGYTF.

This clonotype was recorded at least ten times. The V gene is TRBV3-1, the J gene TRBJ2-3, with 8 bases fitting TRBD1. The CDR3 runs to 17 residues. Trimming removed 2 bases from V and 0 bases from J; junction bases left unmatched: 7. Germline values: CDR1 LGHDT, CDR2 YNNKEL (reference sequence). The CDR3 sequence is CASSQLGTGLSTDTQYF. Written as DNA, the CDR3 is TGTGCCAGCAGCCAACTCGGGACAGGCCTTAGCACAGATACGCAGTATTTT.

This chain uses TRBV4-1 with TRBJ2-3; 11 bases match TRBD1. After removal of 3 bases from V and 0 bases from J, the junction contained 11 bases not matched to a gene. Per germline, CDR1 MGHRA and CDR2 YSYEKL. This CDR3 is built from 19 residues. CDR3: CASSHDPGQGGPSTDTQYF. DNA of the CDR3: TGCGCCAGCAGCCATGACCCGGGACAGGGGGGCCCAAGCACAGATACGCAGTATTTT.

Many counts were recorded for this clonotype. The CDR3 protein is CASRGTTPFTYEQYF. DNA of the CDR3: TGTGCCAGCAGGGGAACAACACCCTTTACATACGAGCAGTACTTC. This chain links TRBV2 with TRBJ2-7; D is ambiguous. Trimming cost V 6 bases and J 4 bases, with 19 bases left between them. CDR1 SNHLY and CDR2 FYNNEI come from the germline V gene. The CDR3 extends over 15 amino acids. Based on the CDR3 plus reference TRBV2 and TRBJ2-7, the full variable domain is EPEVTQTPSHQVTQMGQEVILRCVPISNHLYFYWYRQILGQKVEFLVSFYNNEISEKSEIFDDQFSVERPDGSNFTLKIRSTKLEDSAMYFCASRGTTPFTYEQYFGPGTRLTVT.

This clonotype was seen repeatedly, ten times or more. The V gene is TRBV24-1, the J gene TRBJ2-7; TRBD2 agrees at 13 bases. Germline CDR1 KGHDR, CDR2 SFDVKD. This CDR3 region has 15 residues. Trimming removed 10 bases from V and 3 bases from J; junction bases left unmatched: 8. CDR3 residues: CATSAGTSGNYEQYF. The CDR3 DNA reads as TGTGCCACGTCCGCCGGGACTAGCGGGAACTACGAGCAGTACTTC.

This clonotype was seen at least ten times. The rearrangement joins TRBV30 to TRBJ1-5; D is unclear. Per germline, CDR1 GTSNPN and CDR2 SVGIG (reference sequence). The CDR3 contains 13 residues. V gave up 3 bases and J gave up 4 bases, with 10 bases separating them. The CDR3 nucleotides are TGTGCCTGGAGCTTATCTGGGAATCAGCCCCAGCATTTT. This translates into CAWSLSGNQPQHF. Supplemented by reference TRBV30 and TRBJ1-5, the full variable domain reads SQTIHQWPATLVQPVGSPLSLECTVEGTSNPNLYWYRQAAGRGLQLLFYSVGIGQISSEVPQNLSASRPQDRQFILSSKKLLLSDSGFYLCAWSLSGNQPQHFGDGTRLSIL.

This clonotype appeared a few times. This sequence joins TRBV24-1 and TRBJ2-1; D gene uncertain. The CDR3 spans 15 residues. Trimming left V 5 bases short and J 6 bases short, with 16 bases between. The germline gives CDR1 KGHDR, CDR2 SFDVKD. CDR3 in DNA: TGTGCCACCAGTGTCTTGACCCAGTGGGGCAATGAGCAGTTCTTC. It encodes CATSVLTQWGNEQFF.

There are many counts of this clonotype. The chain recombines TRBV6-1 with TRBJ1-1; tentative D call: TRBD1 (5 bases). The V and J ends lost 4 bases and 0 bases respectively, with 12 bases between them. The CDR3 runs 15 residues. Germline values: CDR1 MNHNS, CDR2 SASEGT. The CDR3 here is CASSAGRPMNTEAFF. CDR3 nucleotides: TGTGCCAGCAGTGCGGGACGGCCTATGAACACTGAAGCTTTCTTT.